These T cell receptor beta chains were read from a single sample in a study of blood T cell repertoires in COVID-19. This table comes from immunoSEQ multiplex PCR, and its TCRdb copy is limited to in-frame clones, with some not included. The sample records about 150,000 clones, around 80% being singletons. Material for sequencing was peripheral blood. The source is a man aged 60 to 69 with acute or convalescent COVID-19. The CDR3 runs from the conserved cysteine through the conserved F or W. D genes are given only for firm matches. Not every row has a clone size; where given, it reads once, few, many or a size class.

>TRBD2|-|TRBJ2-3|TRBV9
TGTGCCAGCAGCGTAGGAGGGGGGGTGACTAGCGCGGCGCAGTATTTT
CASSVGGGVTSAAQYF
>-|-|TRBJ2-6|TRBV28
TGTGCCAGCAGTTTTACAGGGAGCAGCTCTGGGGCCAACGTCCTGACTTTC
CASSFTGSSSGANVLTF
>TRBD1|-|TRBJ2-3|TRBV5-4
TGTGCCAGCAGCCGGGACAGGGGGACGGCAGATACGCAGTATTTT
CASSRDRGTADTQYF
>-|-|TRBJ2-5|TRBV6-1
TGTGCCAGCAGTGATCTAGGCCTGCAAGAGACCCAGTACTTC
CASSDLGLQETQYF
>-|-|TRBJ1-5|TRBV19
TGTGCCAGTAGTATCTCGGGGAATCAGCCCCAGCATTTT
CASSISGNQPQHF
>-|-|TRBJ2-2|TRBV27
TGTGCCAGCAGTTTATATCCGGGAAGGACCGGGGAGCTGTTTTTT
CASSLYPGRTGELFF
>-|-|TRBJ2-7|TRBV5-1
TGCGCCAGCAGCACTGACTACGAGCAGTACTTC
CASSTDYEQYF
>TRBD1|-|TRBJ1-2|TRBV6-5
TGTGCCAGCCGCCCAGGGACAGGGGGGCACTATGGCTACACCTTC
CASRPGTGGHYGYTF
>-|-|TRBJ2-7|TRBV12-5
TGTGCTAGTGGTTTGTCCTCAGGACACAGCTCCTACGAGCAGTACTTC
CASGLSSGHSSYEQYF
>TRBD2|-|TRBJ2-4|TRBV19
TGTGCCAGTAGTATCGCCGGGACTAGCCTGAACATTCAGTACTTC
CASSIAGTSLNIQYF
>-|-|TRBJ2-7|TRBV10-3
TGTGCCATGAACAGACACTACGAGCAGTACTTC
CAMNRHYEQYF
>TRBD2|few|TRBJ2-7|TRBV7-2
TGTGCCAGCAGCCTCGGGGGGACGGCGGCCTACGAGCAGTACTTC
CASSLGGTAAYEQYF
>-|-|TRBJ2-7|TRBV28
TGTGCCAGCACTAAAGGGACTGGGACCTACGAGCAGTACTTC
CASTKGTGTYEQYF
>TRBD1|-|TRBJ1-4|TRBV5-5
TGTGCCAGCAGCACAGGACAGGGGGCTAATGAAAAACTGTTTTTT
CASSTGQGANEKLFF
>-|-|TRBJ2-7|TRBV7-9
TGTGCCAGCAGCTTAAGGAAACACGGGGAAATGGGCTACGAGCAGTACTTC
CASSLRKHGEMGYEQYF
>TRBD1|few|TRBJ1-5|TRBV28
TGTGCCAGCGAAACGAACAGGGGGCTTCAGCCCCAGCATTTT
CASETNRGLQPQHF
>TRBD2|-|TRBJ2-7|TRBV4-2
TGTGCCAGCAGCCAAGGACTAGCGGGAATGAGCTCCTACGAGCAGTACTTC
CASSQGLAGMSSYEQYF
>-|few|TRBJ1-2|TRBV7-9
TGTGCCAGCAGCCGAGAGAACAGCCCTAACTATGGCTACACCTTC
CASSRENSPNYGYTF
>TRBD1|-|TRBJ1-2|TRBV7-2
TGTGCCAGCAGCCAGGGGGCAAGGACCTATGGCTACACCTTC
CASSQGARTYGYTF
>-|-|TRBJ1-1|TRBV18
TGTGCCAGCTCACCCTCATCGGCAGGGTTGAACACTGAAGCTTTCTTT
CASSPSSAGLNTEAFF
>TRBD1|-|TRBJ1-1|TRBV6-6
TGTGCCAGCAATGGACAGGGGTCGGCCACTGAAGCTTTCTTT
CASNGQGSATEAFF
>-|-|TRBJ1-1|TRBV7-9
TGTGCCAGCAGCTTCCAGGGGCAGGGAAGTATACGAGCTTTCTTT
CASSFQGQGSIRAFF
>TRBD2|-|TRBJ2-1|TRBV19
TGTGCCAGTAGTATGCGCGGGGGGCAAGGGAATGAGCAGTTCTTC
CASSMRGGQGNEQFF
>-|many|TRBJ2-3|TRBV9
TGTGCCAGCAGCTTCGCAGGGACTAGCACAGATACGCAGTATTTT
CASSFAGTSTDTQYF
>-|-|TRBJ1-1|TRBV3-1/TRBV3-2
TGTGCCAGCAGCCAATTTCAGGGGAGAACTGAAGCTTTCTTT
CASSQFQGRTEAFF
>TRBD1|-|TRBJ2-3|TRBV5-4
TGTGCCAGCAGTCGTCGACAGGGGGGTATAGATACGCAGTATTTT
CASSRRQGGIDTQYF